These 4 T cell receptor beta chains were all obtained from the same sample, sequenced in a study of T cells after yellow fever vaccination (dated by TCRdb to between 2018 and 2020). Receptor amplification or capture employed 5' RACE. TCRdb lists the instrument as Illumina HiSeq 2500. Clones were called with MiXCR by TCRdb after fastp trimmed the public reads at Q25, and only in-frame beta chains were retained. Rows are combined by CDR3 protein, so each entry shows the most common genes and DNA. This sample gives hundreds of thousands of distinct CDR3 sequences in total; around 10% of them show up just once. Clones ranked in the top ten supply 18% of the sample. The treatment or condition label, as the study defines it: live attenuated yellow fever vaccine strain. The sequencing here drew on PBMCs, taken on the day of the first yellow fever vaccination. The receptor source for this set is a man aged 18 to 35 who received the YFV17D yellow fever vaccine.

Regarding this clonotype: One end of the junction does not line up with germline, which may come from a read error. The J gene is TRBJ2-3, the V gene TRBV7-7; 10 bases align to TRBD2. CDR3 size: 16 residues. The V gene's germline CDR1 is SSHAT and CDR2 FNYEAQ (reference sequence). The CDR3 sequence: CASSPSLSGGTDTQYF. The CDR3 region has the DNA TGTGCTAGCAGCCCAAGCCTTAGCGGGGGGACTGATACGCAGTATTTT.

This clonotype was seen at least ten times. This sequence joins TRBV10-3 and TRBJ2-3; D gene ambiguous. This CDR3 is built from 13 residues. V was clipped by 1 base and J by 5 bases, with 7 bases between them. The germline gives CDR1 ENHRY, CDR2 SYGVKD. The CDR3 bases are TGTGCCATCAGTGAGTTACAGATAGATACGCAGTATTTT. Translation: CAISELQIDTQYF.

Details on this clonotype: Just one base apart from a much larger clone, this may be a read error. This chain joins TRBV3-1 and TRBJ1-2; D unresolved. From germline, CDR1 is LGHDT and CDR2 YNNKEL (reference sequence). The CDR3 has 12 residues. Trimming removed 2 bases from V and 0 bases from J, with 1 base in between. CDR3 bases: TGTGCCAGCAGCCAATCTAACTATGGCTACACCTTC. It specifies CASSQSNYGYTF.

This clonotype has just a few counts. The chain couples TRBV7-2 to TRBJ2-7; D is ambiguous. The V and J ends lost 5 bases and 4 bases respectively, with 12 bases between them. Germline CDR1 and CDR2: SGHTA and FQGNSA. The CDR3 spans 13 residues. The CDR3 DNA reads TGTGCCAGCAGCCCCGATTGGGGATACGAGCAGTACTTC. It specifies CASSPDWGYEQYF.